Listed below are T cell receptor beta chains from one sample, sequenced in a study of Ad26.COV2.S vaccination and SARS-CoV-2 variants. Repertoires were generated with immunoSEQ multiplex PCR, while TCRdb's copy carries only in-frame clones and drops some. The sample includes 350,000 to 400,000 clones, around nine tenths of them seen just once. This specimen was peripheral blood, taken in a trial of Ad26.COV2.S vaccine versus placebo. The origin of the receptors is a person aged 18-60 years who received the Ad26.COV2.S COVID-19 vaccine or a placebo. Each CDR3 is given with its conserved first and last residue. Fields, in order: V gene, J gene, clone size, CDR3 protein. A row's size may be missing; if present it is once, few, many or a size class.

V gene: TRBV6-1; J gene: TRBJ2-5; clone size: -; CDR3 protein: CASSDTSGRALRETQYF
V gene: TRBV30; J gene: TRBJ2-3; clone size: -; CDR3 protein: CAWTGGGADTQYF
V gene: TRBV28; J gene: TRBJ2-5; clone size: -; CDR3 protein: CASSLTSGQETQYF
V gene: TRBV6-2/TRBV6-3; J gene: TRBJ2-3; clone size: -; CDR3 protein: CASSVSTDTQYF
V gene: TRBV3-1/TRBV3-2; J gene: TRBJ2-1; clone size: -; CDR3 protein: CASSPQGPGLRVNEQFF
V gene: TRBV6-5; J gene: TRBJ2-5; clone size: -; CDR3 protein: CASSYSISAYQETQYF
V gene: TRBV11-2; J gene: TRBJ2-7; clone size: -; CDR3 protein: CASSLVSGPTYEQYF
V gene: TRBV6-5; J gene: TRBJ1-3; clone size: once; CDR3 protein: CASSRDRDSGNTIYF
V gene: TRBV5-1; J gene: TRBJ2-5; clone size: -; CDR3 protein: CASSPVFGGRALETQYF
V gene: TRBV7-3; J gene: TRBJ2-3; clone size: -; CDR3 protein: CASSLGGLVTDTQYF
V gene: TRBV11-1; J gene: TRBJ1-1; clone size: -; CDR3 protein: CASSLWNSVEAFF
V gene: TRBV5-8; J gene: TRBJ2-1; clone size: -; CDR3 protein: CASLRAGRDNEQFF
V gene: TRBV19; J gene: TRBJ2-1; clone size: -; CDR3 protein: CASSIWRHDNEQFF
V gene: TRBV5-5; J gene: TRBJ1-3; clone size: -; CDR3 protein: CASSGPTGSSGNTIYF
V gene: TRBV5-5; J gene: TRBJ2-3; clone size: once; CDR3 protein: CASSLDRASTDTQYF
V gene: TRBV10-3; J gene: TRBJ2-2; clone size: -; CDR3 protein: CAISLPAGELFF
V gene: TRBV6-4; J gene: TRBJ2-1; clone size: -; CDR3 protein: CASSVAGGRDEQFF
V gene: TRBV3-1/TRBV3-2; J gene: TRBJ2-7; clone size: -; CDR3 protein: CASSLQVTSNEQYF
V gene: TRBV7-8; J gene: TRBJ2-4; clone size: once; CDR3 protein: CASSPKREAKNIQYF
V gene: TRBV27; J gene: TRBJ2-7; clone size: -; CDR3 protein: CASRRGVTYEQYF
V gene: TRBV6-5; J gene: TRBJ2-7; clone size: -; CDR3 protein: CAKDRGENEQYF
V gene: TRBV28; J gene: TRBJ1-2; clone size: once; CDR3 protein: CASSSNQRDSYGYTF
V gene: TRBV4-1; J gene: TRBJ1-1; clone size: -; CDR3 protein: CASSQEGTNTEAFF
V gene: TRBV5-1; J gene: TRBJ2-2; clone size: -; CDR3 protein: CASSSGTPNTGELFF
V gene: TRBV11-1; J gene: TRBJ1-4; clone size: -; CDR3 protein: CASSYGRNNEKLFF
V gene: TRBV27; J gene: TRBJ2-1; clone size: -; CDR3 protein: CASSSLAGANNEQFF
V gene: TRBV3-1/TRBV3-2; J gene: TRBJ2-1; clone size: -; CDR3 protein: CASSQGGSYNEQFF
V gene: TRBV6-6; J gene: TRBJ1-1; clone size: -; CDR3 protein: CASSATMNTEAFF
V gene: TRBV28; J gene: TRBJ2-1; clone size: -; CDR3 protein: CASSLEGGWNEQFF
V gene: TRBV30; J gene: TRBJ2-7; clone size: -; CDR3 protein: CAWMRMELDSYEQYF
V gene: TRBV7-9; J gene: TRBJ2-5; clone size: -; CDR3 protein: CASSFGLEQETQYF
V gene: TRBV9; J gene: TRBJ1-3; clone size: -; CDR3 protein: CASSGQGPGNTIYF
V gene: TRBV3-1/TRBV3-2; J gene: TRBJ2-7; clone size: -; CDR3 protein: CASSQDASRREQYF
V gene: TRBV6-5; J gene: TRBJ2-1; clone size: -; CDR3 protein: CASTRDRGGYNEQFF
V gene: TRBV28; J gene: TRBJ2-4; clone size: -; CDR3 protein: CASVPPLAGGPGYSIQYF
V gene: TRBV6-2/TRBV6-3; J gene: TRBJ2-5; clone size: -; CDR3 protein: CASSFREGWVTQYF
V gene: TRBV7-9; J gene: TRBJ1-3; clone size: few; CDR3 protein: CASSLGRAGNTIYF
V gene: TRBV6-2/TRBV6-3; J gene: TRBJ2-2; clone size: -; CDR3 protein: CASSHGGPASTGELFF
V gene: TRBV5-1; J gene: TRBJ2-1; clone size: few; CDR3 protein: CASSFQSGGHNEQFF
V gene: TRBV7-2; J gene: TRBJ2-7; clone size: -; CDR3 protein: CASSRTSFDEQYF
V gene: TRBV11-2; J gene: TRBJ2-7; clone size: once; CDR3 protein: CASSLYNEQYF
V gene: TRBV3-1/TRBV3-2; J gene: TRBJ2-7; clone size: -; CDR3 protein: CASSQGTFSYEQYF
V gene: TRBV7-2; J gene: TRBJ2-2; clone size: -; CDR3 protein: CASSLVRNTGELFF
V gene: TRBV18; J gene: TRBJ1-6; clone size: -; CDR3 protein: CASSPPQGQGSPLHF